The rows below give T cell receptor beta chains drawn from one sample of a study of technical replicates of blood from several donors. Method: immunoSEQ multiplex PCR; TCRdb's copy keeps in-frame clones and lacks some. The data contain tens of thousands of clones, approximately 90% of them singletons. Sample: T cells isolated from PBMCs. These receptors were collected from a human donor in good health. Each CDR3 is given with its conserved first and last residue. A D gene is named only where the DNA matches it firmly. Clone size, where shown, is once, few, many, or a class for clones that have expanded.

clone_size d_call j_call v_call cdr3_nt cdr3_aa
- TRBD2 TRBJ2-7 TRBV12-5 TGTGCTAGTGGCCCCCCGGGACTAGCGGGACGCGAGCAGTACTTC CASGPPGLAGREQYF
- - TRBJ1-4 TRBV30 TGTGCCTGGAGAGAGACACTCTTTAATGAAAAACTGTTTTTT CAWRETLFNEKLFF
- - TRBJ1-2 TRBV30 TGTGCCTGGAGTGTACCAGGGGTCGGTACTTATGGCTACACCTTC CAWSVPGVGTYGYTF
- - TRBJ1-2 TRBV5-1 TGCGCCAGCAGCTTGGGCAGGGGCCATGGCTACACCTTC CASSLGRGHGYTF
- - TRBJ2-5 TRBV20-1 TGCAGTGCTAGCGGGAGCAAGACCCAGTACTTC CSASGSKTQYF
once - TRBJ1-5 TRBV2 TGTGCCAGCAGTGTAGGGCAGGGGAGTCAGCCCCAGCATTTT CASSVGQGSQPQHF
- - TRBJ1-1 TRBV12-5 TGTGCTAGTGGTTTGACAGGGACTGAAGCTTTCTTT CASGLTGTEAFF
- TRBD2 TRBJ2-3 TRBV5-1 TGCGCCAGCAGCTTGGCCTCGGGGGGTACAGATACGCAGTATTTT CASSLASGGTDTQYF
- TRBD1 TRBJ2-7 TRBV7-6 TGTGCCAGCAGCTTTAGACAGGGTCACTACGAGCAGTACTTC CASSFRQGHYEQYF
- - TRBJ2-3 TRBV12-5 TGTGCTAGTGGCTGGGGGGATTCTAGCACAGATACGCAGTATTTT CASGWGDSSTDTQYF
- TRBD1 TRBJ2-7 TRBV2 TGTGCCACTTCGAAAGACAGGGGGAGATACGAGCAGTACTTC CATSKDRGRYEQYF
- - TRBJ2-3 TRBV30 TGTGCCTGGAGTGGAGTCAAGGACTGGACTAGCACAGATACGCAGTATTTT CAWSGVKDWTSTDTQYF
- TRBD1 TRBJ2-7 TRBV7-9 TGTGCCAGCAGCTTAGCGGTGACAGGGAAGGGCGAGCAGTACTTC CASSLAVTGKGEQYF
- - TRBJ2-5 TRBV5-5 TGTGCCAGCAGCTTGAACGGCGGGATTGGGGAGACCCAGTACTTC CASSLNGGIGETQYF
- - TRBJ2-5 TRBV27 TGTGCCAGCAGTTCTTACAGGGCTGAGACCCAGTACTTC CASSSYRAETQYF
- - TRBJ2-1 TRBV4-1 TGCGCCAGCAGCCAACCCACCCGGAGGGAGAATGAGCAGTTCTTC CASSQPTRRENEQFF
- TRBD1 TRBJ1-1 TRBV7-6 TGTGCCAGCAGCTTAGGGGACAGGAACACTGAAGCTTTCTTT CASSLGDRNTEAFF
- - TRBJ2-1 TRBV5-6 TGTGCCAGCAGCCGGCGGTGGTTCAGCTCCTACAATGAGCAGTTCTTC CASSRRWFSSYNEQFF
- - TRBJ1-5 TRBV5-5 TGTGCCAGCAGCTTCTACCGGGATAGCAATCAGCCCCAGCATTTT CASSFYRDSNQPQHF
- - TRBJ1-3 TRBV2 TGTGCCAGCAAGGGGAACCAGGGAGGAAACACCATATATTTT CASKGNQGGNTIYF
- TRBD1 TRBJ1-4 TRBV7-8 TGTGCCAGCACCTTGACAGGGACTAATGAAAAACTGTTTTTT CASTLTGTNEKLFF
- - TRBJ2-3 TRBV25-1 TGTGCCAGCAGGGAGGCTCCGCAGTATTTT CASREAPQYF
few - TRBJ1-1 TRBV7-2 TGTGCCAGCAGCTTAGGCGGGGGGCTTAACACTGAAGCTTTCTTT CASSLGGGLNTEAFF
- - TRBJ2-7 TRBV28 TGTGCCAGCAGCCGCACAGGGTATTATGGCGAGCAGTACTTC CASSRTGYYGEQYF
- - TRBJ2-6 TRBV28 TGTGCCAGCATGGGGCCATCTGGGGCCAACGTCCTGACTTTC CASMGPSGANVLTF
- - TRBJ1-2 TRBV6-5 TGTGCCAGCAGTTCAACCCTGGGCCCCGGTGGTGGCTACACCTTC CASSSTLGPGGGYTF
- - TRBJ2-3 TRBV29-1 TGCAGCGTTGAAGATCCTTCTCCTAAAACCACAGATACGCAGTATTTT CSVEDPSPKTTDTQYF
- TRBD1 TRBJ1-4 TRBV5-1 TGCGCCAGCAGCGCACAGGGGGGTAATGAAAAACTGTTTTTT CASSAQGGNEKLFF
- - TRBJ2-7 TRBV27 TGTGCCAGCAGCCACCTACAGGGAGAGGTCCACGAGCAGTACTTC CASSHLQGEVHEQYF
- TRBD2 TRBJ2-7 TRBV25-1 TGTGCCAGCAGTCACATCCAAGGACTAGCGGGTTGGGAGCAGTACTTC CASSHIQGLAGWEQYF
- TRBD2 TRBJ2-1 TRBV11-3 TGTGCCAGCAGCCCGGGACTAGCGGGAGGCCATGAGCAGTTCTTC CASSPGLAGGHEQFF
- - TRBJ2-3 TRBV4-1 TGCGCCAGCAGCCAATTCGCGGGCCTAAGCACAGATACGCAGTATTTT CASSQFAGLSTDTQYF
- TRBD2 TRBJ2-1 TRBV2 TGTGCCAGCAGTGAAGGACTAGCGGGGGCGAATGAGCAGTTCTTC CASSEGLAGANEQFF
once - TRBJ2-1 TRBV10-2 TGCGCCAGCAGTAACCAAGGGGGACGGAATGAGCAGTTCTTC CASSNQGGRNEQFF
- - TRBJ2-6 TRBV7-3 TGTGCCAGCAGCCCTTGGACAGTTCCTGGGGCCAACGTCCTGACTTTC CASSPWTVPGANVLTF
- - TRBJ2-2 TRBV27 TGTGCCAGCAGTATTGGGGGCGCCGGGGAGCTGTTTTTT CASSIGGAGELFF
- TRBD1 TRBJ1-4 TRBV30 TGTGCCGCCACCGGGACAGGGAATGAAAAACTGTTTTTT CAATGTGNEKLFF
few - TRBJ2-2 TRBV7-9 TGTGCCAGCAGCGTGCGGACCGGGGAGCTGTTTTTT CASSVRTGELFF
- - TRBJ2-1 TRBV4-1 TGCGCCAGCAGCCTAGGACAATACAATGAGCAGTTCTTC CASSLGQYNEQFF
- TRBD2 TRBJ2-1 TRBV29-1 TGCAGCGTAACTAGCGGGAGTGGGTACAATGAGCAGTTCTTC CSVTSGSGYNEQFF
once TRBD2 TRBJ2-2 TRBV5-5 TGTGCCAGCAGCTTATGGATACCCGGAGCGGGAGATGCGAACACCGGGGAGCTGTTTTTT CASSLWIPGAGDANTGELFF
- TRBD1 TRBJ2-1 TRBV6-1 TGTGCCAGCAGTGCCTACCAGGGGGCGCGCTACAATGAGCAGTTCTTC CASSAYQGARYNEQFF
- TRBD2 TRBJ2-3 TRBV28 TGTGCCAGCAGTTTACAAGCGGGAGTGGGCACAGATACGCAGTATTTT CASSLQAGVGTDTQYF
- TRBD2 TRBJ2-7 TRBV6-6 TGTGCCAGCAGTTCCCCAGTTCTAGCGGGAGCCTACGAGCAGTACTTC CASSSPVLAGAYEQYF
- TRBD2 TRBJ2-7 TRBV9 TGTGCCAGCAGCGTAGGGGAGGGTACCTACGAGCAGTACTTC CASSVGEGTYEQYF
- - TRBJ2-2 TRBV9 TGTGCCAGCAGCGTAGGTTCGGCCGGGGAGCTGTTTTTT CASSVGSAGELFF
- - TRBJ1-1 TRBV30 TGTGCCTGGAGTGAACAGGGCGACACTGAAGCTTTCTTT CAWSEQGDTEAFF
- TRBD2 TRBJ2-2 TRBV19 TGTGCCAGTAGTACGCTAGCGGGAGGGGGCGGGGAGCTGTTTTTT CASSTLAGGGGELFF
once TRBD2 TRBJ2-2 TRBV7-3 TGTGCCAGCAGCTTAACGTATATATCGGGACTACCGAACACCGGGGAGCTGTTTTTT CASSLTYISGLPNTGELFF
- TRBD1 TRBJ1-1 TRBV19 TGTGCCAGTAGTATAGGGGGGACAGGGAGTGAAGCTTTCTTT CASSIGGTGSEAFF
- - TRBJ1-1 TRBV19 TGTGCCAGTAGCTACCATTTAAACACTGAAGCTTTCTTT CASSYHLNTEAFF
- - TRBJ2-1 TRBV5-1 TGCGCCAGCAGCTTGCGTGGGAGTAGGACCTACAATGAGCAGTTCTTC CASSLRGSRTYNEQFF
- TRBD2 TRBJ2-3 TRBV28 TGTGCCAGCCGCGGGAGAAACACAGATACGCAGTATTTT CASRGRNTDTQYF